The 31 T cell receptor beta chains presented below share a single source sample, sequenced in a study of cytomegalovirus exposure and HLA in healthy donors. The assay was immunoSEQ multiplex PCR, and TCRdb's table has in-frame clones only and misses some. The table includes 50,000 to 65,000 clones, 95% detected once. The source material was PBMCs. All receptors come from a woman between 18 and 29 years old in good health and CMV-seropositive.

The chain is built from TRBV5-1 and TRBJ2-5, with 9 bases identical to TRBD2. Trimming cost V 2 bases and J 0 bases; bases outside gene matches: 5. CDR3 length equals 16 residues. Germline V gives CDR1 SGHRS, CDR2 YFSETQ. The CDR3 region is CASSLSSGTYQETQYF. The DNA of the CDR3 is TGCGCCAGCAGCTTATCTAGCGGGACGTACCAAGAGACCCAGTACTTC.

This chain links TRBV6-1 with TRBJ2-7; 9 bases line up with TRBD2. Looked up from germline, CDR1 is MNHNS and CDR2 is SASEGT. V gave up 4 bases and J gave up 7 bases; unmatched junction bases: 11. CDR3 length: 15 residues. The CDR3 nucleotides are TGTGCCAGCAGTGGGCGGAGCGGGAGGCCAGGGGAGCAGTACTTC. Amino acids: CASSGRSGRPGEQYF.

This clone was counted once. One end of the junction fails to match germline, which may point to a read error. The chain is built from TRBV6-6 and TRBJ2-1, with D possibly TRBD1 on 6 matching bases. CDR3 size: 11 residues. The V gene's germline CDR1 is MNHNY and CDR2 SVGAGI (reference sequence). This CDR3 is CASSYRQELFF. CDR3 coding DNA: TGTGCCAGCAGTTACAGACAGGAGCTGTTCTTC.

The CDR3: CASSPQGQSSYNSPLHF. CDR3 DNA: TGTGCCAGCTCACCGCAGGGCCAGAGCTCCTATAATTCACCCCTCCACTTT. This rearrangement joins TRBV18 to TRBJ1-6; D possibly corresponds to TRBD1 (5 bases). Per the germline V gene, CDR1 is KGHSH and CDR2 is LQKENI. This CDR3 has 17 residues. Trimming removed 3 bases at V and 0 bases at J, with 12 bases between.

The chain uses TRBV19 and TRBJ2-3, with D possibly TRBD1 on 6 matching bases. The V and J ends lost 10 bases and 2 bases respectively, with 16 bases between them. CDR1 and CDR2 from the germline V gene are LNHDA and SQIVND (reference sequence). This CDR3 region has 14 residues. The CDR3 sequence is CATRGQRFTDTQYF. The CDR3 bases are TGTGCCACTCGAGGACAGAGATTCACAGATACGCAGTATTTT.

This chain uses TRBV6-6 with TRBJ1-4; D unresolved. This CDR3 has 14 amino acids. With 7 bases removed from V and 7 bases from J, the gap between germline ends came to 16 bases. Germline CDR1 MNHNY, CDR2 SVGAGI (reference sequence). CDR3 region: CASTLTGSPEKLFF. CDR3 nucleotide sequence: TGTGCCAGCACCCTGACCGGGAGCCCTGAAAAACTGTTTTTT.

The rearrangement uses TRBV28 and TRBJ1-2; possible D gene TRBD1, 5 bases. The CDR3 loop spans 11 amino acids. V lost 8 bases and J lost 3, with 7 bases in between. CDR1 and CDR2 from the germline V gene are MDHEN and SYDVKM. In DNA, the CDR3 is TGTGCCAGCTTCAGGGACTATGGCTACACCTTC. This gives the protein CASFRDYGYTF.

The V call is TRBV5-1, the J call TRBJ2-7; 9 positions agree with TRBD1. This CDR3 has 16 residues. The trim removed 1 base at V and 1 base at J, leaving 6 bases unmatched. Germline V lookup: CDR1 SGHRS, CDR2 YFSETQ. DNA for the CDR3: TGCGCCAGCAGCTTGACCGGGACAGGGAAATCCTACGAGCAGTACTTC. It encodes CASSLTGTGKSYEQYF.

V gene TRBV14 combines with J gene TRBJ2-7, with 10 bases aligning to TRBD2. This CDR3 has 20 amino acids. Losses at the gene ends were 1 base for V and 1 base for J; bases not matched to a gene: 16. The V gene's germline CDR1 is SGHDN and CDR2 FVKESK. The DNA for the CDR3 is TGTGCCAGCAGCCAAGCCCCTCCCGGGACTAGCGTGGGGGGGTCCTACGAGCAGTACTTC. Protein product: CASSQAPPGTSVGGSYEQYF.

The chain carries TRBV6-5 and TRBJ2-5; 9 bases line up with TRBD1. The germline gives CDR1 MNHEY, CDR2 SVGAGI. Trimming removed 0 bases from V and 5 bases from J; junction bases left unmatched: 4. CDR3 length equals 15 residues. The CDR3 is CASSYSWGTGETQYF. As DNA, the CDR3 is TGTGCCAGCAGTTACTCCTGGGGGACAGGGGAGACCCAGTACTTC.

The DNA for the CDR3 is TGTGCCTGGACCCGGACTAGCGGGAGGTACCATGAGCAGTTCTTC. This translates into CAWTRTSGRYHEQFF. The chain joins TRBV30 to TRBJ2-1, with 14 bases fitting TRBD2. The CDR3 length is 15 residues. Germline CDR1 GTSNPN, CDR2 SVGIG (reference sequence). With 4 bases clipped from V and 8 bases from J, the junction kept 7 bases outside the gene matches.

The chain uses TRBV30 and TRBJ1-2; no firm D call. Trimming pared 5 bases from V and 2 bases from J, leaving 12 bases between. CDR3 size: 13 residues. Germline V gene data show CDR1 as GTSNPN and CDR2 as SVGIG (reference sequence). CDR3 region: CAWVGSPNYGYTF. Here the CDR3 DNA reads TGTGCCTGGGTGGGGAGTCCAAACTATGGCTACACCTTC.

This rearrangement joins TRBV27 to TRBJ2-7, with a tentative D call TRBD1 (5 bases). This CDR3 region has 13 residues. The germline V gene encodes CDR1 MNHEY and CDR2 SMNVEV (reference sequence). V lost 4 bases and J 2 bases, leaving 9 bases between the germline ends. Here the CDR3 reads CASSSTVTYEQYF. CDR3 in DNA: TGTGCCAGCAGTTCGACAGTGACCTACGAGCAGTACTTC.

The V gene is TRBV27, the J gene TRBJ1-5; 10 nucleotides align to TRBD1. Germline CDR1 is MNHEY and CDR2 is SMNVEV (reference sequence). The CDR3 runs 13 residues. Losses at the gene ends were 6 bases for V and 8 bases for J; bases not matched to a gene: 4. The CDR3 reads CASSPGTGEPQHF. The CDR3, as DNA: TGTGCCAGCAGCCCTGGGACAGGGGAGCCCCAGCATTTT.

CDR3 DNA sequence: TGTGCCAGCAGTTCCGCCTCGACAGGCAATGAGCAGTTCTTC. This encodes CASSSASTGNEQFF. V and J are TRBV7-9 and TRBJ2-1, with TRBD1 as a possible D gene (6 bases). CDR1 and CDR2 (germline): SEHNR, FQNEAQ (reference sequence). The ends were cut back, 6 bases at V and 6 bases at J, with 15 bases in the middle. This CDR3 contains 14 residues.

V and J are TRBV19 and TRBJ2-4; TRBD1 aligns across 7 bases. The ends lost 5 bases at V and 8 bases at J; junction bases unmatched: 9. There are 14 residues in the CDR3. Germline assignment: CDR1 LNHDA and CDR2 SQIVND (reference sequence). CDR3 loop: CASSSQGSSDIQYF. The CDR3 DNA follows: TGTGCCAGTAGTTCACAGGGGTCGTCGGACATTCAGTACTTC.

The sample holds a few counts of this clone. V gene TRBV15 combines with J gene TRBJ2-3; D ambiguous. The germline gives CDR1 LNHNV, CDR2 YYDKDF (reference sequence). Trimming removed 0 bases at V and 4 bases at J, with 5 bases between. CDR3 length: 13 residues. CDR3 protein: CATSRDAPDTQYF. CDR3 in DNA: TGTGCCACCAGCAGAGATGCGCCAGATACGCAGTATTTT.

This chain connects TRBV28 to TRBJ2-5; 7 nucleotides line up with TRBD1. Trimming cost V 3 bases and J 2 bases; bases outside gene matches: 3. The CDR3 sequence is 14 residues long. The germline V gene has CDR1 MDHEN and CDR2 SYDVKM. CDR3 DNA sequence: TGTGCCAGCAGTTTGAACAGGGGACAAGAGACCCAGTACTTC. This codes for CASSLNRGQETQYF.

A single count supports this clone. This rearrangement joins TRBV7-3 to TRBJ1-6; the D is unclear. Germline-derived CDR1 and CDR2 are SGHTA and FQGTGA. This CDR3 comprises 14 residues. Trimming cost V 0 bases and J 7 bases, with 7 bases left between them. CDR3 amino acids: CASSLTERNSPLHF. In DNA, the CDR3 is TGTGCCAGCAGCTTAACAGAACGGAATTCACCCCTCCACTTT.

The chain couples TRBV19 to TRBJ1-6, with D maybe TRBD1 (5 bases). The length of the CDR3 is 14 residues. Germline V gives CDR1 LNHDA, CDR2 SQIVND (reference sequence). The V end was cut by 5 bases, the J end by 8 bases, with 13 bases between. The CDR3 DNA sequence: TGTGCCAGTAGTCGAACAGGAATTTATTCACCCCTCCACTTT. It translates to CASSRTGIYSPLHF.

Note on this clone: Other DNA variants within this sample encode the same CDR3. The J gene is TRBJ2-5, the V gene TRBV5-1, with D possibly being TRBD1 (6 bases). This CDR3 is built from 13 residues. CDR1 is SGHRS and CDR2 is YFSETQ in the germline V gene. V lost 2 bases and J 5 bases, leaving 10 bases between the germline ends. CDR3 sequence reads: CASSFGGAETQYF. CDR3 nucleotides: TGCGCCAGCAGCTTTGGGGGCGCGGAGACCCAGTACTTC. Full variable domain (rest looked up from reference TRBV5-1 and TRBJ2-5): KAGVTQTPRYLIKTRGQQVTLSCSPISGHRSVSWYQQTPGQGLQFLFEYFSETQRNKGNFPGRFSGRQFSNSRSEMNVSTLELGDSALYLCASSFGGAETQYFGPGTRLLVL.

The rearrangement joins TRBV5-1 to TRBJ1-2; a weak D match, TRBD1 (6 bases). Looked up from germline, CDR1 is SGHRS and CDR2 is YFSETQ. The CDR3 runs to 14 residues. Trimming left V 4 bases short and J 5 bases short, with 15 bases between. CDR3 protein: CASSAEGDPYGYTF. Here the CDR3 DNA reads TGCGCCAGCAGCGCCGAGGGGGACCCGTATGGCTACACCTTC.

The chain links TRBV15 to TRBJ1-4; D not certain. Looked up from germline, CDR1 is LNHNV and CDR2 is YYDKDF (reference sequence). This CDR3 is built from 15 residues. The V and J ends lost 8 bases and 7 bases respectively, with 20 bases between them. CDR3 sequence: CATGLLGNQGEKLFF. The CDR3 DNA reads as TGTGCCACCGGCCTCCTAGGAAATCAAGGTGAAAAACTGTTTTTT.

This chain joins TRBV27 and TRBJ2-7; tentative D call: TRBD1 (5 bases). Germline V gene data show CDR1 as MNHEY and CDR2 as SMNVEV (reference sequence). Deletions cut 3 bases from V and 1 base from J, with 10 bases between. The CDR3 extends over 14 amino acids. The CDR3 DNA reads as TGTGCCAGCAGTTTCCTGGGGCCTTCCTACGAGCAGTACTTC. Translating it yields CASSFLGPSYEQYF.

The chain has TRBV18 and TRBJ2-2; 7 nucleotides align to TRBD2. The CDR3 spans 16 residues. After removal of 4 bases from V and 6 bases from J, the junction contained 11 bases not matched to a gene. Germline assignment: CDR1 KGHSH and CDR2 LQKENI. CDR3 protein: CASSQNGGSVAGELFF. CDR3 sequence (DNA): TGTGCCAGCTCACAGAATGGCGGGAGTGTGGCCGGGGAGCTGTTTTTT.

The chain joins TRBV4-1 to TRBJ1-3, with 7 bases identical to TRBD1. Germline V CDR1 and CDR2: MGHRA, YSYEKL. This CDR3 is 19 amino acids long. After removal of 4 bases from V and 0 bases from J, the junction contained 15 bases not matched to a gene. The CDR3 is CASSPKPYRGAYSGNTIYF. CDR3 coding DNA: TGCGCCAGCAGCCCAAAGCCATACAGGGGCGCATACTCTGGAAACACCATATATTTT.

This clone occurred once. CDR3 protein: CASSRRAGSAEAFF. CDR3 nucleotides: TGTGCCAGCAGCCGGAGAGCCGGGAGTGCTGAAGCTTTCTTT. The chain is built from TRBV13 and TRBJ1-1; D unresolved. The CDR3 spans 14 residues. In germline, CDR1 is PRHDT, CDR2 FYEKMQ (reference sequence). Trimming cost V 5 bases and J 6 bases, with 16 bases left between them.

J is TRBJ2-3 and V is TRBV19; 8 bases agree with TRBD2. Germline CDR1 is LNHDA and CDR2 is SQIVND (reference sequence). Unmatched junction bases numbered 1, after V lost 5 bases and J lost 0 bases. The CDR3 spans 14 residues. CDR3 nucleotides: TGTGCCAGTAGTTCTAGCGGGAGCACAGATACGCAGTATTTT. It yields the protein CASSSSGSTDTQYF.

DNA for the CDR3: TGTGCCAGTAGTAGACAGGATCGCGGAAAACTGTTTTTT. This translates into CASSRQDRGKLFF. The V and J genes are TRBV19 and TRBJ1-4, with D perhaps matching TRBD1 (6 bases). This CDR3 spans 13 amino acids. From germline, CDR1 is LNHDA and CDR2 SQIVND (reference sequence). Trimming removed 4 bases at V and 10 bases at J, with 13 bases between.

The genes are TRBV7-2 and TRBJ2-7; a weak D match, TRBD2 (5 bases). This CDR3 has 13 residues. Per the germline V gene, CDR1 is SGHTA and CDR2 is FQGNSA. Deletions cut 5 bases from V and 1 base from J, with 9 bases between. CDR3 coding DNA: TGTGCCAGCAGCCCCCCGGGGTCCTACGAGCAGTACTTC. This encodes CASSPPGSYEQYF.

J is TRBJ2-7 and V is TRBV6-6; TRBD2 aligns across 13 bases. J lost 7 bases, V lost 6 bases, and 9 bases had no gene match. This CDR3 comprises 15 residues. Per the germline V gene, CDR1 is MNHNY and CDR2 is SVGAGI (reference sequence). CDR3 sequence reads: CASRTRLAGGREQYF. In DNA form, the CDR3 reads TGTGCCAGCAGGACCCGACTAGCGGGAGGTCGAGAGCAGTACTTC.